This T cell receptor beta chain was found in a study of shared clonotypes between healthy human individuals. Naive CD8 cells, CD45RO-negative and positively selected for CCR7, excluded terminally differentiated effector memory CD45RA+ cells. Findings and caveats of the study: Clonotypes shared by all four sorted-subset donors had higher generation probabilities than non-shared clonotypes. Donors were few, which limited the genetic and exposure-history diversity represented. Richness estimates generally favored naive over memory subsets.

The CDR3 extends over 14 amino acids. Trimming cost V 2 bases and J 5 bases, with 11 bases left between them. In germline, CDR1 is MNHNS, CDR2 SASEGT. Comment on this clone: Its antigen is still unknown.

Only in-frame clones appear in the TCRdb table, and some are missing; sequencing was by immunoSEQ multiplex PCR. The sample holds hundreds of thousands of clones, almost 95% seen once. The sequenced material came from naive CD8+ T cells sorted from blood. The clonotype originates from a man aged 30 to 45 in good health. The gene calls are TRBV6-1 and TRBJ2-3; D may be TRBD2 (6 bases). CDR3 loop: CASSERVGGDTQYF. CDR3 bases: TGTGCCAGCAGTGAAAGGGTGGGGGGAGATACGCAGTATTTT.